What follows are 26 T cell receptor beta chains derived from one specimen sequenced in a study of blood T cells in healthy people across ages. With a J-beta primer mix and a sample-barcoded 5' primer, a second PCR ran about 6 to 11 cycles. Each CDR3 protein gets one entry after TCRdb re-called the 5' RACE reads with MiXCR. The sample shows 1.8 million or so distinct CDR3 sequences, approximately 40% of them seen only once. Sequenced sample: blood. The receptors were sampled from a human donor in good health.

This clonotype came up a few times. This chain links TRBV12-3 or TRBV12-4 with TRBJ2-3, with 11 nucleotides matching TRBD2. The junction had 5 bases not matched to a gene; V was cut back by 2 bases and J by 7 bases. CDR3 length: 15 amino acids. CDR3 sequence: CASSLLAGGTYTQYF. CDR3 DNA sequence: TGTGCCAGCAGTTTACTAGCGGGGGGAACATATACGCAGTATTTT.

V usage is TRBV29-1 and J usage is TRBJ1-1; unclear D gene. The CDR3 totals 13 residues. Per the germline V gene, CDR1 is SQVTM and CDR2 is ANQGSEA. V was cut by 3 bases and J by 4 bases, with 12 bases left in between. The CDR3 region is CSVETTVPTEAFF. The CDR3 bases are TGCAGCGTTGAGACCACAGTCCCCACTGAAGCTTTCTTT.

This clonotype was seen at least ten times. The rearrangement joins TRBV15 to TRBJ1-2; D is uncertain. The ends were cut back, 3 bases at V and 0 bases at J, with 2 bases in the middle. Germline V gene data show CDR1 as LNHNV and CDR2 as YYDKDF (reference sequence). The CDR3 is 12 residues long. The CDR3 is CATSSSNYGYTF. DNA for the CDR3: TGTGCCACCAGCAGCTCTAACTATGGCTACACCTTC.

CDR3 protein: CASSLSRARQNEQFF. DNA for the CDR3: TGTGCCAGCAGCTTAAGTAGGGCACGGCAGAATGAGCAGTTCTTC. The chain is built from TRBV7-2 and TRBJ2-1; no firm D call. There are 15 residues in the CDR3. V lost 2 bases and J 7 bases, leaving 15 bases between the germline ends. Per the germline V gene, CDR1 is SGHTA and CDR2 is FQGNSA. Full variable domain (missing parts from reference TRBV7-2 and TRBJ2-1): GAGVSQSPSNKVTEKGKDVELRCDPISGHTALYWYRQSLGQGLEFLIYFQGNSAPDKSGLPSDRFSAERTGGSVSTLTIQRTQQEDSAVYLCASSLSRARQNEQFFGPGTRLTVL.

The rearrangement uses TRBV29-1 and TRBJ1-1; D may be TRBD1 (5 bases). Germline values: CDR1 SQVTM, CDR2 ANQGSEA. Trimming took off 1 base at V and 10 bases at J, with 16 bases between the two ends. CDR3 length equals 13 residues. The CDR3 bases are TGCAGCGTTGAAGGCGGCCAGGGAAGCTCAGCTTTCTTT. Translation gives CSVEGGQGSSAFF.

The J gene is TRBJ1-4, the V gene TRBV7-2; D is unclear. The CDR3 has 15 residues. V dropped 1 base and J dropped 7 bases, with 13 bases sitting between them. Germline CDR1 reads SGHTA; CDR2 reads FQGNSA. CDR3 residues: CASSLGVMRTEKLFF. The CDR3 DNA follows: TGTGCCAGCAGCTTAGGCGTCATGAGGACTGAAAAACTGTTTTTT.

The gene calls are TRBV4-3 and TRBJ2-1; tentative D call: TRBD2 (6 bases). This CDR3 spans 16 amino acids. The germline V gene encodes CDR1 LGHNA and CDR2 YSLEER. The ends were cut back, 0 bases at V and 4 bases at J, with 13 bases in the middle. CDR3 residues: CASSQEPHGGYNEQFF. The DNA of the CDR3 is TGCGCCAGCAGCCAAGAGCCCCACGGGGGATACAATGAGCAGTTCTTC.

This clonotype was recorded a few times. DNA for the CDR3: TGTGCCAGCAGTTTTGCGGCTAGCTCCTACGAGCAGTACTTC. Its protein product is CASSFAASSYEQYF. The J gene is TRBJ2-7, the V gene TRBV12-3 or TRBV12-4; D gene uncertain. V was pared by 3 bases and J by 0 bases, with 9 bases between. The CDR3 consists of 14 residues.

This clonotype has only one observation. V usage is TRBV7-8 and J usage is TRBJ2-3; D remains ambiguous. V lost 4 bases, J lost 2 bases, and 10 bases lay in between. Germline CDR1 and CDR2: SGHVS and FQNEAQ. The CDR3 is 14 residues long. The CDR3 spells CASSWLYYTDTQYF. For the CDR3, the DNA is TGTGCCAGCAGCTGGTTATACTACACAGATACGCAGTATTTT.

V gene TRBV6-1 combines with J gene TRBJ1-5; TRBD1 is a possible D gene (6 bases). The V end lost 8 bases, the J end lost 6 bases, and 20 bases lay between the germline ends. CDR1 MNHNS and CDR2 SASEGT come from the germline V gene. The CDR3 is 15 amino acids. The CDR3 DNA reads as TGTGCCAGCGGAGAATCGGGACAAGGGGGTCAGCCCCAGCATTTT. Translation gives CASGESGQGGQPQHF.

This clonotype was seen repeatedly, ten times or more. The chain links TRBV29-1 to TRBJ2-5; D possibly corresponds to TRBD2 (6 bases). Looked up from germline, CDR1 is SQVTM and CDR2 is ANQGSEA. The length of the CDR3 is 11 residues. Trimming took off 2 bases at V and 5 bases at J, with 6 bases between the two ends. CDR3 in DNA: TGCAGCGTTGAACGGGGGGAGACCCAGTACTTC. As protein: CSVERGETQYF.

The genes are TRBV7-3 and TRBJ2-7, with 9 bases lining up with TRBD1. The J segment lost 1 base and the V segment lost 4 bases, leaving 8 bases of the junction unmatched. This CDR3 spans 16 amino acids. Germline loops: CDR1 SGHTA, CDR2 FQGTGA. The CDR3 is CASSSPRTGVSYEQYF. As DNA, the CDR3 is TGTGCCAGCAGCTCGCCCCGGACAGGGGTGTCCTACGAGCAGTACTTC. Full variable domain (remainder filled in from reference TRBV7-3 and TRBJ2-7): GAGVSQTPSNKVTEKGKYVELRCDPISGHTALYWYRQSLGQGPEFLIYFQGTGAADDSGLPNDRFFAVRPEGSVSTLKIQRTERGDSAVYLCASSSPRTGVSYEQYFGPGTRLTVT.

This clonotype was detected many times. The chain employs TRBV27 and TRBJ2-7; a weak D match, TRBD2 (6 bases). Deletions cut 2 bases from V and 3 bases from J, with 11 bases between. CDR1 and CDR2 (germline): MNHEY, SMNVEV (reference sequence). The CDR3 has 14 amino acids. The CDR3 bases are TGTGCCAGCAGTTTAGCGCGGGGAAACTACGAGCAGTACTTC. It translates to CASSLARGNYEQYF.

The rearrangement links TRBV6-2 or TRBV6-3 to TRBJ2-1; no firm D call. The CDR3 consists of 14 residues. In germline, CDR1 is MNHEY, CDR2 SVGEGT. Trimming took off 3 bases at V and 0 bases at J, with 6 bases between the two ends. CDR3 coding DNA: TGTGCCAGCAGTTATCCCAACTCCTACAATGAGCAGTTCTTC. This encodes CASSYPNSYNEQFF.

The chain has TRBV28 and TRBJ1-2; D might be TRBD1 (6 bases). The CDR3 is made up of 17 amino acids. The germline gives CDR1 MDHEN, CDR2 SYDVKM. The V end lost 5 bases, the J end lost 0 bases, and 19 bases lay between the germline ends. The CDR3 is CASSPPPGQRTNYGYTF. The CDR3, as DNA: TGTGCCAGCAGTCCCCCCCCAGGACAGCGTACTAACTATGGCTACACCTTC.

The V call is TRBV20-1, the J call TRBJ1-1, with a weak D call TRBD1 (5 bases). The CDR3 consists of 15 residues. V was cut by 0 bases and J by 11 bases, with 22 bases left in between. Germline V gene sequence: CDR1 DFQATT, CDR2 SNEGSKA (reference sequence). CDR3 sequence: CSARDLRQGPVVAFF. The CDR3 DNA reads TGCAGTGCTAGAGATCTTCGGCAGGGACCGGTCGTCGCTTTCTTT.

J is TRBJ1-4 and V is TRBV7-9; perhaps TRBD1 as D (5 bases). CDR3 length equals 14 residues. The ends were cut back, 6 bases at V and 4 bases at J, with 12 bases in the middle. CDR1 is SEHNR and CDR2 is FQNEAQ in the germline V gene (reference sequence). The DNA of the CDR3 is TGTGCCAGCAGATCAGGGTTGGTTAATGAAAAACTGTTTTTT. It encodes CASRSGLVNEKLFF.

This clonotype was observed a handful of times. The chain recombines TRBV12-3 or TRBV12-4 with TRBJ2-7; D is ambiguous. The CDR3 has 15 amino acids. The V and J ends lost 2 bases and 10 bases respectively, with 21 bases between them. The DNA for the CDR3 is TGTGCCAGCAGTTTATCGGGTGTCCTTGGGTCAACCCAGTACTTC. This encodes CASSLSGVLGSTQYF.

CDR3 in DNA: TGTGCCATCAGTGAGTCGGTAGCGACAGGGAGGCCTCAGCCCCAGCATTTT. This codes for CAISESVATGRPQPQHF. The J gene is TRBJ1-5, the V gene TRBV10-3; 7 nucleotides align to TRBD1. After removal of 0 bases from V and 6 bases from J, the junction contained 11 bases not matched to a gene. This CDR3 spans 17 amino acids. Germline assignment: CDR1 ENHRY and CDR2 SYGVKD.

This chain joins TRBV7-2 and TRBJ1-4; 8 bases align to TRBD1. Germline trimming cut 5 bases from V and 6 bases from J; bases unmatched to any gene: 8. The CDR3 sequence is 15 residues long. Germline V CDR1 and CDR2: SGHTA, FQGNSA. The CDR3 region is CASSARTGKDEKLFF. The CDR3 DNA reads as TGTGCCAGCAGCGCAAGGACAGGGAAGGATGAAAAACTGTTTTTT.

The rearrangement uses TRBV20-1 and TRBJ1-4, with 10 bases fitting TRBD1. The ends lost 0 bases at V and 10 bases at J; junction bases unmatched: 5. CDR1 and CDR2 (germline): DFQATT, SNEGSKA (reference sequence). CDR3 length equals 14 residues. The CDR3 DNA is TGCAGTGCTAGAGATCAAGGACAGGGGGGAAAACTGTTTTTT. As protein: CSARDQGQGGKLFF.

This chain uses TRBV10-2 with TRBJ2-4; D call uncertain. Near its end, the DNA agrees better with TRBJ2-7, so the J call may be wrong. Germline V lookup: CDR1 WSHSY, CDR2 SAAADI. The CDR3 runs to 12 residues. The CDR3 DNA sequence: TGCGCCAGCAGTGAGTCCCTACTCGAGCAGTACTTC. Amino acid sequence: CASSESLLEQYF.

This clonotype was counted only a few times. The chain combines TRBV15 with TRBJ2-7; D is unclear. The V and J ends lost 0 bases and 4 bases respectively, with 10 bases between them. The V gene's germline CDR1 is LNHNV and CDR2 YYDKDF (reference sequence). The CDR3 spans 14 residues. CDR3 protein: CATSRDPDGYEQYF. CDR3 nucleotide sequence: TGTGCCACCAGCAGAGACCCGGACGGTTACGAGCAGTACTTC.

J is TRBJ1-2 and V is TRBV24-1; D is unclear. This CDR3 has 14 residues. The germline V gene encodes CDR1 KGHDR and CDR2 SFDVKD. Trimming left V 4 bases short and J 0 bases short, with 8 bases between. The CDR3 sequence: CATSEASANYGYTF. DNA of the CDR3: TGTGCCACCAGTGAGGCATCAGCTAACTATGGCTACACCTTC.

This chain uses TRBV12-3 or TRBV12-4 with TRBJ1-2; no clear D gene. V lost 3 bases, J lost 3 bases, and 11 bases lay in between. The CDR3 length is 14 residues. As DNA, the CDR3 is TGTGCCAGCAGTTTTAGCGGGGTTCACTATGGCTACACCTTC. Amino acid sequence: CASSFSGVHYGYTF.

This clonotype has a handful of counts. The rearrangement joins TRBV27 to TRBJ2-1; weak D call: TRBD2 (6 bases). Germline V lookup: CDR1 MNHEY, CDR2 SMNVEV (reference sequence). V gave up 8 bases and J gave up 2 bases, with 19 bases separating them. The CDR3 is 16 residues long. The CDR3 sequence is CASGSRTGETYNEQFF. The DNA for the CDR3 is TGTGCCAGCGGCTCTCGGACGGGGGAGACCTACAATGAGCAGTTCTTC.